These T cell receptor beta chains were read from a single sample in a study of blood T cell repertoires in COVID-19. The data were produced by immunoSEQ multiplex PCR, yet TCRdb's version contains in-frame clones alone and is incomplete. The table shows nearly 250,000 clones, with 86% occurring only once. The sample consisted of PBMCs or T cells enriched from blood (not recorded which). Receptors were obtained from a woman aged 50 to 60 who had recovered from COVID-19. Each CDR3 is given with its conserved first and last residue. The order of the fields is J gene, V gene, D gene, clone size, CDR3 DNA, CDR3 protein. D genes are given only for firm matches. Clone size is given for some rows only: seen once, a few or many times, or a class if the clone is expanded.

>TRBJ2-1|TRBV3-1/TRBV3-2|TRBD1|NA
TGTGCCAGCAGCCAGGACAGGGGGGACAATGAGCAGTTCTTC
CASSQDRGDNEQFF
>TRBJ2-1|TRBV11-3|NA|once
TGTGCCAGCAGCTTTCGGCTAGCGTATTACAATGAGCAGTTCTTC
CASSFRLAYYNEQFF
>TRBJ2-7|TRBV6-6|TRBD2|NA
TGTGCCAGCAGTTACGGGCGGGGGGACTACGAGCAGTACTTC
CASSYGRGDYEQYF
>TRBJ2-1|TRBV7-9|TRBD1|NA
TGTGCCAGCACCCTTCGGCGGGGACAGGATAACAATGAGCAGTTCTTC
CASTLRRGQDNNEQFF
>TRBJ1-5|TRBV4-1|NA|few
TGCGCCAGCAGCCACGAGCTACAGACTACCAATCAGCCCCAGCATTTT
CASSHELQTTNQPQHF
>TRBJ1-5|TRBV6-1|NA|NA
TGTGCCAGCAGTGAATTGGCAGGTAATCAGCCCCAGCATTTT
CASSELAGNQPQHF
>TRBJ1-4|TRBV20-1|NA|NA
TGCAGTGCTAGACCTGGGACAAAGCTGTTTTTT
CSARPGTKLFF
>TRBJ2-3|TRBV2|TRBD2|NA
TGTGCCAGCAGAAGTGGCGGGGGGCCGGGGGGTGGCACAGATACGCAGTATTTT
CASRSGGGPGGGTDTQYF
>TRBJ1-5|TRBV30|NA|NA
TGTGCCTGGAGTGTACTGGGCCTGCCGGATCAGCCCCAGCATTTT
CAWSVLGLPDQPQHF
>TRBJ2-7|TRBV18|TRBD1|NA
TGTGCCAGCTCACCGCGGACAGGGGGACTTTACGAGCAGTACTTC
CASSPRTGGLYEQYF
>TRBJ2-7|TRBV10-1|NA|few
TGCGCCAGGGCCCCGGGATCTGTTAAAAGCTCCTACGAGCAGTACTTC
CARAPGSVKSSYEQYF
>TRBJ2-6|TRBV27|TRBD1|NA
TGTGCCAGCAGCCAGGGACAGGGGGCGCGCGGGGCCAACGTCCTGACTTTC
CASSQGQGARGANVLTF
>TRBJ1-1|TRBV5-1|NA|NA
TGCGCCCGCGGCGTGGGTGGGGGGGAGCCTGAAGCTTTCTTT
CARGVGGGEPEAFF
>TRBJ1-1|TRBV5-1|TRBD1|NA
TGCGCCAGCAGCTACCTTGGGACAGGGGGAAAGGCTGAAGCTTTCTTT
CASSYLGTGGKAEAFF
>TRBJ2-1|TRBV28|TRBD2|NA
TGTGCCAGCAGCCAGGCCGGGACTAGCGGGCGAATAGGGGTGAATGAGCAGTTCTTC
CASSQAGTSGRIGVNEQFF
>TRBJ1-1|TRBV4-1|NA|once
TGCGCCAGCAGCCTTGCTCAAGCGGGGGGAGCTGAAGCTTTCTTT
CASSLAQAGGAEAFF
>TRBJ1-2|TRBV4-1|NA|NA
TGCGCCAGCAGCCAAGATACAGCCCCAAACTATGGCTACACCTTC
CASSQDTAPNYGYTF
>TRBJ2-7|TRBV20-1|NA|NA
TGCAGTGCTAGTACTTCCACCTCCTACGAGCAGTACTTC
CSASTSTSYEQYF
>TRBJ2-5|TRBV5-4|TRBD2|NA
TGTGCCAGCAGCGCGGATAGCGGGATTTTGGGAGAGACCCAGTACTTC
CASSADSGILGETQYF
>TRBJ2-1|TRBV19|TRBD1|NA
TGTGCCAGCAGAAACAGGGGCTCCTACAATGAGCAGTTCTTC
CASRNRGSYNEQFF
>TRBJ1-3|TRBV5-1|TRBD1|NA
TGCGCCAGCAGCACCGGACAGGAAGGAAACACCATATATTTT
CASSTGQEGNTIYF
>TRBJ2-3|TRBV5-4|TRBD2|NA
TGTGCCAGCAGCTTCGGGACTAGCGGGGGGTCAAGGGGGAACACAGATACGCAGTATTTT
CASSFGTSGGSRGNTDTQYF
>TRBJ2-6|TRBV30|TRBD2|NA
TGTGCCTGGAGTACTAGCGGGAGGATTTCTGGGGCCAACGTCCTGACTTTC
CAWSTSGRISGANVLTF
>TRBJ1-3|TRBV7-2|NA|NA
TGTGCCAGCCTCGGCGGGGACTACTCTGGAAACACCATATATTTT
CASLGGDYSGNTIYF
>TRBJ2-2|TRBV7-9|TRBD2|NA
TGTGCCAGCATCACTAGCGGACATAGGGAGCTGTTTTTT
CASITSGHRELFF
>TRBJ2-5|TRBV11-3|TRBD1|NA
TGTGCCAGCAGCTTATGGACAGGGGGCCGGGAGACCCAGTACTTC
CASSLWTGGRETQYF
>TRBJ2-1|TRBV2|TRBD2|NA
TGTGCCAGCCGTCCGGGGGGGGGCTACAATGAGCAGTTCTTC
CASRPGGGYNEQFF
>TRBJ1-2|TRBV9|NA|NA
TGTGCCAGCAGCGTAGCTGGAACAGATGGCTACACCTTC
CASSVAGTDGYTF
>TRBJ1-4|TRBV2|NA|NA
TGTGCCAGCAGTGAAGCGCCGAGACAGAGTAATGAAAAACTGTTTTTT
CASSEAPRQSNEKLFF
>TRBJ1-2|TRBV28|NA|NA
TGTGCCAGCAGTTCCTCCCCAGTGGGCGCGGGTTACCATGGCTACACCTTC
CASSSSPVGAGYHGYTF
>TRBJ2-3|TRBV11-3|NA|NA
TGTGCCAGCAGCTTAGGCGGGACTGAGGGCACAGATACGCAGTATTTT
CASSLGGTEGTDTQYF
>TRBJ2-1|TRBV9|NA|NA
TGTGCCAGCAGCGTCCTAGGGTTACAGGGAAACAATGAGCAGTTCTTC
CASSVLGLQGNNEQFF
>TRBJ1-3|TRBV3-1/TRBV3-2|NA|NA
TGTGCCAGCAGCCAAGAGGTAACAGGTGGAAACACCATATATTTT
CASSQEVTGGNTIYF
>TRBJ1-1|TRBV6-5|TRBD1|NA
TGTGCCAGCCGCGGAAAAAGGGACAGCGGCCCTGAAGCTTTCTTT
CASRGKRDSGPEAFF
>TRBJ2-3|TRBV7-9|TRBD2|NA
TGTGCCAGCAGCCACCGGTGGACTAGCGGTCGTACGCAGTATTTT
CASSHRWTSGRTQYF